A single sample is the source of the 6 T cell receptor beta chains below, sequenced in a study of T cell responses to AZD1222 COVID-19 vaccine. Using immunoSEQ multiplex PCR, the repertoire was profiled, and TCRdb retains in-frame clones only, with some absent. The profile shows about 100,000 clones, approximately 90% of them singletons. Specimen: peripheral blood, collected 28 days after the second AZD1222 dose. Source of these receptors: an adult who received the AZD1222 COVID-19 vaccine.

The chain recombines TRBV12-5 with TRBJ2-3; D is uncertain. Germline V gene data show CDR1 as LGHNT and CDR2 as FRNRAP. V gave up 5 bases and J gave up 6 bases, with 9 bases separating them. The CDR3 spans 12 residues. The CDR3 DNA sequence: TGTGCTAGTGGTCCGACTTTGGATACGCAGTATTTT. This gives the protein CASGPTLDTQYF.

This chain uses TRBV28 with TRBJ1-1; D is undetermined. Trimming removed 11 bases at V and 0 bases at J, with 13 bases between. Per germline, CDR1 MDHEN and CDR2 SYDVKM. CDR3 length equals 13 residues. The CDR3 region is CASRPTVNTEAFF. CDR3 DNA sequence: TGTGCCTCAAGACCAACTGTGAACACTGAAGCTTTCTTT.

The DNA of the CDR3 is TGTGCCAGCACCAGGGACGCATCCACAGATACGCAGTATTTT. Amino acid sequence: CASTRDASTDTQYF. The chain uses TRBV2 and TRBJ2-3, with D possibly called TRBD1 or TRBD2 (5 bases each). Deletions cut 7 bases from V and 2 bases from J, with 13 bases between. The germline V gene encodes CDR1 SNHLY and CDR2 FYNNEI. The CDR3 contains 14 residues.

The V gene is TRBV2, the J gene TRBJ2-1; 9 positions match TRBD2. V trimming: 6 bases; J trimming: 2 bases; junction bases outside the gene matches: 5. The CDR3 consists of 15 residues. Germline V gives CDR1 SNHLY, CDR2 FYNNEI. The CDR3 nucleotides are TGTGCCAGCAGGGCCCAGCGGGGGGCCTACAATGAGCAGTTCTTC. This codes for CASRAQRGAYNEQFF.

The CDR3 bases are TGTGCCAGTAGCTCGGGACAGCCCACTAACTATGGCTACACCTTC. Protein product: CASSSGQPTNYGYTF. The chain combines TRBV19 with TRBJ1-2, with TRBD1 matching 7 bases. This CDR3 has 15 amino acids. Germline CDR1 and CDR2: LNHDA and SQIVND (reference sequence). Trimming cost V 6 bases and J 0 bases; bases outside gene matches: 7.

The rearrangement joins TRBV5-1 to TRBJ1-2; no clear D gene. Deletions cut 0 bases from V and 8 bases from J, with 11 bases between. CDR1 is SGHRS and CDR2 is YFSETQ in the germline V gene. The CDR3 consists of 13 residues. The CDR3 spells CASSLGLDVGYTF. The CDR3 DNA is TGCGCCAGCAGCTTGGGACTGGACGTGGGCTACACCTTC.